These 28 T cell receptor beta chains were all obtained from the same sample, sequenced in a study of cytomegalovirus exposure and HLA in healthy donors. The data were produced by immunoSEQ multiplex PCR, yet TCRdb's version contains in-frame clones alone and is incomplete. The sample has over 100,000 clones, roughly 91% seen once. The sample comprised PBMCs. The receptors shown here come from a man aged 25-45 years in good health and CMV-seronegative.

This sequence joins TRBV6-6 and TRBJ2-7; 8 bases map to TRBD1. The J segment lost 7 bases and the V segment lost 6 bases, leaving 5 bases of the junction unmatched. This CDR3 comprises 12 residues. Per the germline V gene, CDR1 is MNHNY and CDR2 is SVGAGI (reference sequence). The CDR3 loop reads CASSHRGWEQYF. The CDR3 DNA sequence: TGTGCCAGCAGCCACAGGGGGTGGGAGCAGTACTTC.

This clone was recorded only once. The chain has TRBV5-6 and TRBJ2-1; the match to TRBD1 covers 7 bases. This CDR3 spans 15 amino acids. The V gene's germline CDR1 is SGHDT and CDR2 YYEEEE. After removal of 2 bases from V and 1 base from J, the junction contained 3 bases not matched to a gene. CDR3 sequence (DNA): TGTGCCAGCAGCTTAACAGGGGATTCCTACAATGAGCAGTTCTTC. Translation: CASSLTGDSYNEQFF. The complete variable domain, with remaining parts taken from reference TRBV5-6 and TRBJ2-1, reads DAGVTQSPTHLIKTRGQQVTLRCSPKSGHDTVSWYQQALGQGPQFIFQYYEEEERQRGNFPDRFSGHQFPNYSSELNVNALLLGDSALYLCASSLTGDSYNEQFFGPGTRLTVL.

The CDR3 is CASSILRQDTEAFF. CDR3 coding DNA: TGCGCCAGCAGCATCCTTAGGCAGGACACTGAAGCTTTCTTT. The chain uses TRBV10-2 and TRBJ1-1; D remains unclear. V was trimmed by 6 bases and J by 3 bases, leaving 14 bases between them. The CDR3 has 14 residues. CDR1 and CDR2 (germline): WSHSY, SAAADI.

The chain employs TRBV2 and TRBJ2-6, with D maybe TRBD1 (5 bases). The V gene's germline CDR1 is SNHLY and CDR2 FYNNEI. This CDR3 region has 14 residues. V lost 6 bases and J lost 2, with 8 bases in between. This CDR3 reads CASRPRAGANVLTF. CDR3 nucleotides: TGTGCCAGCAGACCCAGGGCTGGGGCCAACGTCCTGACTTTC.

CDR3 bases: TGCGCCAGCAGAGACTCCAGCTCCTACAATGAGCAGTTCTTC. It is translated as CASRDSSSYNEQFF. The chain carries TRBV5-1 and TRBJ2-1, with D unresolved. Trimming took off 5 bases at V and 0 bases at J, with 9 bases between the two ends. The germline V gene encodes CDR1 SGHRS and CDR2 YFSETQ. The CDR3 contains 14 residues.

The rearrangement uses TRBV2 and TRBJ1-1; D remains unclear. The V gene lost 5 bases and the J gene lost 5 bases, with 12 bases spanning the gap. The CDR3 spans 13 residues. Germline V gene data show CDR1 as SNHLY and CDR2 as FYNNEI. The CDR3 nucleotides read TGTGCCAGCAGTAAGGAGGAGATGACTGAAGCTTTCTTT. Residues: CASSKEEMTEAFF. Filled out from reference TRBV2 and TRBJ1-1, the complete variable domain reads EPEVTQTPSHQVTQMGQEVILRCVPISNHLYFYWYRQILGQKVEFLVSFYNNEISEKSEIFDDQFSVERPDGSNFTLKIRSTKLEDSAMYFCASSKEEMTEAFFGQGTRLTVV.

The chain recombines TRBV29-1 with TRBJ1-1; D is unresolved. V shed 4 bases and J shed 4 bases, with 10 bases lying between them. The CDR3 length is 12 residues. CDR1 and CDR2 (germline): SQVTM, ANQGSEA. CDR3 residues: CSVVGGGTEAFF. The CDR3 bases are TGCAGCGTTGTTGGAGGAGGCACTGAAGCTTTCTTT.

The V call is TRBV7-8, the J call TRBJ2-7; TRBD2 is a possible D gene (6 bases). This CDR3 comprises 16 residues. Germline V gene lookup returns CDR1 SGHVS and CDR2 FQNEAQ. Between the trimmed V and J ends, which lost 2 bases and 3 bases, there was a span of 17 bases. The CDR3 reads CASSLSGDNSYYEQYF. Written as DNA, the CDR3 is TGTGCCAGCAGCTTATCGGGAGACAATTCCTACTACGAGCAGTACTTC. Supplemented by reference TRBV7-8 and TRBJ2-7, the full variable domain reads GAGVSQSPRYKVAKRGQDVALRCDPISGHVSLFWYQQALGQGPEFLTYFQNEAQLDKSGLPSDRFFAERPEGSVSTLKIQRTQQEDSAVYLCASSLSGDNSYYEQYFGPGTRLTVT.

The chain recombines TRBV2 with TRBJ2-3, with D maybe TRBD2 (5 bases). The CDR3 is made up of 14 amino acids. Germline V gene sequence: CDR1 SNHLY, CDR2 FYNNEI. V lost 8 bases, J lost 2 bases, and 14 bases lay in between. The chain's CDR3 is CASGIASVTDTQYF. The DNA of the CDR3 is TGTGCCAGCGGGATAGCGTCAGTCACAGATACGCAGTATTTT.

This clone was detected once. The chain joins TRBV7-8 to TRBJ2-7; D uncertain. Germline CDR1 SGHVS, CDR2 FQNEAQ. V gave up 4 bases and J gave up 6 bases, with 13 bases separating them. CDR3 size: 13 residues. The CDR3 DNA sequence: TGTGCCAGCAGCTATCCCCTCCACGGCGAGCAGTACTTC. Amino acid sequence: CASSYPLHGEQYF. Complete variable domain (other parts from reference TRBV7-8 and TRBJ2-7): GAGVSQSPRYKVAKRGQDVALRCDPISGHVSLFWYQQALGQGPEFLTYFQNEAQLDKSGLPSDRFFAERPEGSVSTLKIQRTQQEDSAVYLCASSYPLHGEQYFGPGTRLTVT.

This chain connects TRBV5-1 to TRBJ1-3; D is perhaps TRBD1 (6 bases). Germline-derived CDR1 and CDR2 are SGHRS and YFSETQ. The CDR3 totals 15 residues. Deletions cut 3 bases from V and 4 bases from J, with 14 bases between. CDR3 loop: CASSSPDRQGNTIYF. The CDR3 DNA sequence: TGCGCCAGCAGCTCTCCGGACAGACAGGGAAACACCATATATTTT.

The genes are TRBV27 and TRBJ2-2, with D tentatively TRBD2 (5 bases). Germline CDR1 MNHEY, CDR2 SMNVEV (reference sequence). Trimming removed 4 bases from V and 1 base from J, with 13 bases in between. The CDR3 totals 16 residues. CDR3 DNA sequence: TGTGCCAGCAGTTCAGACTACCTGAAGAACACCGGGGAGCTGTTTTTT. Translation: CASSSDYLKNTGELFF.

V is TRBV5-6 and J is TRBJ2-5, with D possibly being TRBD1 (5 bases). This CDR3 region has 15 residues. V was cut by 0 bases and J by 5 bases, with 14 bases left in between. Germline loops: CDR1 SGHDT, CDR2 YYEEEE. The CDR3 DNA sequence: TGTGCCAGCAGCTTGGAGGTTAGGGGTGACGAGACCCAGTACTTC. This encodes CASSLEVRGDETQYF.

The chain has TRBV25-1 and TRBJ1-5; D is unclear. Trimming left V 3 bases short and J 6 bases short, with 12 bases between. This CDR3 has 14 residues. The V gene's germline CDR1 is MGHDK and CDR2 SYGVNS. DNA of the CDR3: TGTGCCAGCAGTGACGACAATTTGGTTCAGCCCCAGCATTTT. Its protein product is CASSDDNLVQPQHF.

A single count supports this clone. The chain joins TRBV7-9 to TRBJ1-2; TRBD1 matches at 7 bases. The CDR3 has 13 residues. V shed 5 bases, J shed 7 bases, and the junction held 7 bases outside the gene matches. Germline V gives CDR1 SEHNR, CDR2 FQNEAQ (reference sequence). This CDR3 reads CASSGDRVAGYTF. The CDR3 DNA follows: TGTGCCAGCAGCGGAGACAGGGTCGCTGGCTACACCTTC.

V is TRBV9 and J is TRBJ2-7, with 14 bases that match TRBD2. The CDR3 is made up of 17 amino acids. The germline V gene encodes CDR1 SGDLS and CDR2 YYNGEE. V shed 0 bases, J shed 0 bases, and the junction held 2 bases outside the gene matches. CDR3 DNA sequence: TGTGCCAGCAGCGTAGCAGGGACTAGCGGGGGCTCCTACGAGCAGTACTTC. It encodes CASSVAGTSGGSYEQYF.

The V and J genes are TRBV5-6 and TRBJ2-2; no clear D gene. The ends were cut back, 4 bases at V and 6 bases at J, with 13 bases in the middle. The CDR3 runs 14 residues. The germline gives CDR1 SGHDT, CDR2 YYEEEE. CDR3 nucleotides: TGTGCCAGCAGCCCACGCTGGGCTCCCGGGGAGCTGTTTTTT. The encoded protein is CASSPRWAPGELFF.

The chain is built from TRBV7-3 and TRBJ2-2, with TRBD2 as a possible D gene (6 bases). CDR3 length equals 16 residues. Trimming pared 0 bases from V and 1 base from J, leaving 9 bases between. The germline V gene has CDR1 SGHTA and CDR2 FQGTGA. The CDR3 DNA follows: TGTGCCAGCAGCTTAACTGGACTACTGAACACCGGGGAGCTGTTTTTT. It yields the protein CASSLTGLLNTGELFF.

The rearrangement uses TRBV5-4 and TRBJ2-3; TRBD1 might be the D (5 bases). Germline assignment: CDR1 SGHNT and CDR2 YYREEE (reference sequence). CDR3 size: 15 residues. The V end was cut by 8 bases, the J end by 0 bases, with 16 bases between. This CDR3 reads CASSIRVSSTDTQYF. The CDR3 region has the DNA TGTGCCAGTAGCATCAGGGTATCTAGCACAGATACGCAGTATTTT.

Details on this clone: The junction shows a germline mismatch at one end, possibly a read error. This rearrangement joins TRBV5-6 to TRBJ2-1; perhaps D is TRBD1 or TRBD2 (6 bases each). The length of the CDR3 is 15 residues. Germline assignment: CDR1 SGHDT and CDR2 YYEEEE. In DNA form, the CDR3 reads TGTGCCAGCACCTTGGGGGGCTTGCGGACAGATGAGCAGTTCTTC. Translating it yields CASTLGGLRTDEQFF.

This clone showed up just once. The J gene is TRBJ2-3, the V gene TRBV5-6, with TRBD1 matching over 7 bases. Looked up from germline, CDR1 is SGHDT and CDR2 is YYEEEE. V was pared by 5 bases and J by 1 base, with 10 bases of the junction left unmatched. This CDR3 has 16 amino acids. The CDR3 is CASRVRDRVGTDTQYF. In nucleotides, the CDR3 is TGTGCCAGCAGAGTCCGAGACAGGGTTGGCACAGATACGCAGTATTTT.

The genes are TRBV7-9 and TRBJ2-3; a possible D gene is TRBD2 (6 bases). The CDR3 has 15 amino acids. V lost 3 bases and J 2 bases, leaving 12 bases between the germline ends. Germline V gene data show CDR1 as SEHNR and CDR2 as FQNEAQ (reference sequence). CDR3 DNA: TGTGCCAGCAGCTTTGGCGGGGCTTCCACAGATACGCAGTATTTT. Translated, it gives CASSFGGASTDTQYF.

Concerning this clone: This sample includes further DNA sequences coding for the same CDR3. This chain joins TRBV7-3 and TRBJ1-5; no clear D gene. There are 13 residues in the CDR3. The germline V and J ends were trimmed by 2 bases and 3 bases, with 5 bases remaining between them. Germline values: CDR1 SGHTA, CDR2 FQGTGA. The CDR3 sequence: CASSLGPNQPQHF. Here the CDR3 DNA reads TGTGCCAGCAGCTTAGGCCCCAATCAGCCCCAGCATTTT.

The V and J genes are TRBV4-1 and TRBJ2-1, with 15 nucleotides matching TRBD2. The CDR3 is 18 residues long. V lost 0 bases and J lost 5; bases outside the gene matches: 5. Per the germline V gene, CDR1 is MGHRA and CDR2 is YSYEKL. The DNA for the CDR3 is TGCGCCAGCAGCCAAGATGAGGGACTAGCGGGGGGCAACAATGAGCAGTTCTTC. It codes for CASSQDEGLAGGNNEQFF.

V usage is TRBV6-1 and J usage is TRBJ2-7; 12 bases agree with TRBD2. Germline V gives CDR1 MNHNS, CDR2 SASEGT. The CDR3 has 18 amino acids. Trimming at V came to 2 bases and at J to 4 bases, leaving 12 bases not matched to a gene. CDR3 in amino acids: CASSEFRLAGGPRYEQYF. In DNA form, the CDR3 reads TGTGCCAGCAGTGAATTTCGGCTAGCGGGGGGGCCGAGGTACGAGCAGTACTTC.

The rearrangement uses TRBV5-4 and TRBJ1-2; perhaps TRBD1 as D (5 bases). Germline V gene sequence: CDR1 SGHNT, CDR2 YYREEE (reference sequence). The CDR3 is 14 amino acids. V lost 2 bases to trimming and J lost 4 bases, with 12 bases between them. In DNA, the CDR3 is TGTGCCAGCAGCTTCGAGACAGCGAGCTATGGCTACACCTTC. It translates to CASSFETASYGYTF.

The V and J genes are TRBV5-1 and TRBJ1-1; D gene ambiguous. CDR1 is SGHRS, CDR2 YFSETQ, per germline. Trimming removed 1 base from V and 0 bases from J, with 10 bases in between. CDR3 length equals 15 residues. The CDR3 nucleotides are TGCGCCAGCAGCTTGAACTACGGATTGAACACTGAAGCTTTCTTT. Translated, it gives CASSLNYGLNTEAFF.

The rearrangement uses TRBV10-3 and TRBJ2-3, with D perhaps matching TRBD2 (5 bases). V dropped 10 bases and J dropped 2 bases, with 13 bases sitting between them. This CDR3 spans 13 amino acids. Per germline, CDR1 ENHRY and CDR2 SYGVKD. The CDR3 spells CATAEENTDTQYF. The CDR3 nucleotides are TGTGCCACCGCGGAGGAAAACACAGATACGCAGTATTTT.